This T cell receptor (beta chain) was documented in a study of blood T cell repertoires in COVID-19. The wider study: In each case, the material was cDNA or gDNA derived from T cells, B-cell-depleted T cells, or PBMCs.

As originally analysed: From reference gene primer amplification, estimates of nucleated cell counts were derived. Measured with immunoSEQ multiplex PCR; TCRdb has only the in-frame clones, and not every one. That table furnishes V, J and clone size, whereas the DNA furnished D and trimming. This sample yields about 190,000 clones, of which roughly 80% are seen a single time; approximately 6.9% belongs to the top ten. Germline CDR1 reads MDHEN; CDR2 reads SYDVKM. J was trimmed by 0 bases and V by 6 bases; bases with no gene match: 9. The CDR3 is 19 residues long. This TCR came from a man in his 60s with acute or convalescent COVID-19. The material sequenced was peripheral blood. V usage is TRBV28 and J usage is TRBJ2-1, with TRBD2 identical over 15 bases. The CDR3 protein is CASSLGLAGGRGSYNEQFF. As DNA, the CDR3 is TGTGCCAGCAGCCTCGGACTAGCGGGAGGGCGGGGCTCCTACAATGAGCAGTTCTTC. The full variable domain, rest sourced from reference TRBV28 and TRBJ2-1, is DVKVTQSSRYLVKRTGEKVFLECVQDMDHENMFWYRQDPGLGLRLIYFSYDVKMKEKGDIPEGYSVSREKKERFSLILESASTNQTSMYLCASSLGLAGGRGSYNEQFFGPGTRLTVL.